The sequence of this T cell receptor (beta chain) was determined in a study of regulatory T cells in long-lasting Graves disease. Study context: Over 5 years of antithyroid drugs with positive TSH receptor antibodies was taken to mean persistent Graves' disease.

The V end lost 5 bases, the J end lost 3 bases, and 13 bases lay between the germline ends. This CDR3 is 14 amino acids long. The germline gives CDR1 SQVTM, CDR2 ANQGSEA. Through Arm-PCR of CDR3 regions and iRepertoire HTBI primers, TCR beta libraries were built. TCRdb processed the multiplex PCR reads anew with MiXCR; each CDR3 protein has one entry. The repertoire holds approximately 690,000 distinct CDR3 sequences, approximately 29% seen once, with about 40% in the top ten. This sample's time point: persistent/refractory GD, antithyroid drugs over 5 years with positive TRAb. The authors made the TCR library using RNA they extracted from PBMCs.

The J gene is TRBJ2-2, the V gene TRBV29-1; the D gene is possibly TRBD2 (6 bases). The clonotype originates from a female donor with Graves disease. The starting material was peripheral blood mononuclear cells (PBMCs), obtained when the disease was refractory, from a patient treated with antithyroid drugs. The CDR3 here is CSVPGSLYTGELFF. The CDR3 DNA sequence: TGCAGCGTTCCCGGGAGCCTTTACACCGGGGAGCTGTTTTTT.